These 9 T cell receptor beta chains share one sample of origin, sequenced in a study of identical twins. One entry per CDR3 protein results from TCRdb running MiXCR on the 5' RACE reads. This sample has approximately 210,000 distinct CDR3 sequences, with around a tenth found just once. Sequencing was carried out using memory (CD45RO+) T cells sorted from blood. All receptors derive from a woman aged 18-30 years in good health.

The chain couples TRBV6-1 to TRBJ2-5; D gene ambiguous. Trimming removed 1 base at V and 5 bases at J, with 8 bases between. This CDR3 has 13 amino acids. Per the germline V gene, CDR1 is MNHNS and CDR2 is SASEGT. CDR3 DNA sequence: TGTGCCAGCAGTGAAGTTGTTTTGGAGACCCAGTACTTC. The encoded protein is CASSEVVLETQYF.

This clonotype was detected only once. V gene TRBV5-6 combines with J gene TRBJ2-7; a possible D gene is TRBD1 (6 bases). CDR3 size: 13 residues. The germline CDR1 and CDR2 sequences are SGHDT and YYEEEE. Trimming took 8 bases from V and 2 from J, leaving 14 bases between them. CDR3 protein: CARSPRGPYEQYF. CDR3 nucleotides: TGTGCCAGGAGCCCCAGGGGACCCTACGAGCAGTACTTC.

Ten or more counts support this clonotype. The rearrangement joins TRBV7-9 to TRBJ2-7; D ambiguous. V was pared by 5 bases and J by 1 base, with 9 bases between. This CDR3 is built from 13 residues. Germline V gene sequence: CDR1 SEHNR, CDR2 FQNEAQ (reference sequence). CDR3 bases: TGTGCCAGCAGCCCCCTAGGGTCCTACGAGCAGTACTTC. It specifies CASSPLGSYEQYF.

The genes are TRBV29-1 and TRBJ2-5; the D call may be TRBD1 or TRBD2 (6 bases each). V was shortened by 4 bases and J by 3 bases, with 9 bases between the two germline ends. CDR3 length equals 12 residues. Germline V CDR1 and CDR2: SQVTM, ANQGSEA. The CDR3 loop is CSVVGGKETQYF. For the CDR3, the DNA is TGCAGCGTTGTAGGGGGGAAAGAGACCCAGTACTTC.

The genes are TRBV29-1 and TRBJ2-3, with TRBD2 matching over 9 bases. J was trimmed by 8 bases and V by 8 bases; bases with no gene match: 14. The V gene's germline CDR1 is SQVTM and CDR2 ANQGSEA. This CDR3 contains 14 residues. Here the CDR3 DNA reads TGCAGCTCGACGGGGGCGGGAGGGCCGGGTACGCAGTATTTT. Translating it yields CSSTGAGGPGTQYF.

The chain uses TRBV7-9 and TRBJ1-1, with D unresolved. Germline V gives CDR1 SEHNR, CDR2 FQNEAQ (reference sequence). V was shortened by 3 bases and J by 3 bases, with 8 bases between the two germline ends. This CDR3 spans 13 amino acids. The CDR3, as DNA: TGTGCCAGCAGCTTCGTTGGGGACACTGAAGCTTTCTTT. Translation gives CASSFVGDTEAFF. Filled out from reference TRBV7-9 and TRBJ1-1, the complete variable domain reads DTGVSQNPRHKITKRGQNVTFRCDPISEHNRLYWYRQTLGQGPEFLTYFQNEAQLEKSRLLSDRFSAERPKGSFSTLEIQRTEQGDSAMYLCASSFVGDTEAFFGQGTRLTVV.

This clonotype was counted between two and nine times. The chain uses TRBV20-1 and TRBJ2-1; D is perhaps TRBD2 (6 bases). Germline CDR1 reads DFQATT; CDR2 reads SNEGSKA (reference sequence). This CDR3 contains 14 residues. The ends were cut back, 4 bases at V and 0 bases at J, with 10 bases in the middle. The CDR3 region is CSANRESSYNEQFF. The CDR3 DNA is TGCAGTGCTAACCGGGAGAGCTCCTACAATGAGCAGTTCTTC.

In its sample, this clonotype was seen many times. The rearrangement links TRBV18 to TRBJ1-1; D possibly corresponds to TRBD1 (6 bases). In germline, CDR1 is KGHSH, CDR2 LQKENI. The CDR3 is 16 amino acids. Trimming took off 2 bases at V and 2 bases at J, with 15 bases between the two ends. This chain's CDR3 is CASSPSRTQGNTEAFF. In DNA form, the CDR3 reads TGTGCCAGCTCACCATCCCGGACACAGGGCAACACTGAAGCTTTCTTT.

This clonotype occurred many times. This sequence joins TRBV5-1 and TRBJ1-1, with a weak D call TRBD1 (6 bases). The V end was cut by 0 bases, the J end by 5 bases, with 14 bases between. CDR1 is SGHRS and CDR2 is YFSETQ in the germline V gene. CDR3 length equals 15 residues. The CDR3 DNA follows: TGCGCCAGCAGCTTGGTCACAGGGTCGGGGACTGAAGCTTTCTTT. This sequence encodes CASSLVTGSGTEAFF.